Described below is a single T cell receptor (beta chain) sequence and its context. The antigen remains unidentified. These data originate in a study of cytomegalovirus exposure and HLA in healthy donors. On the study more broadly: As an earlier analysis found, roughly 180 million T cells yielded about 120 million unique TCR beta sequences. Findings and caveats of the study: Prediction of most subjects' HLA-A and HLA-B alleles by TCR beta sequences was reportedly accurate.

PCR was performed using 60 Vbeta and 13 Jbeta primers. The data were produced by immunoSEQ multiplex PCR, yet TCRdb's version contains in-frame clones alone and is incomplete. This sample has about 120,000 clones; 50% to 75% occur once, and the top ten carry 6.5% to 9.5%. Germline V CDR1 and CDR2: MNHNY, SVGAGI (reference sequence). The CDR3 spans 16 residues. V was shortened by 10 bases and J by 5 bases, with 24 bases between the two germline ends. Sequenced: PBMCs. The source of this sequence is a woman between 40 and 50 years old in good health and CMV-seropositive. This sequence joins TRBV6-6 and TRBJ2-1; D is unresolved. The CDR3 loop reads CATNSAEKLVDNEQFF. CDR3 coding DNA: TGTGCCACTAACTCCGCGGAGAAATTGGTCGACAATGAGCAGTTCTTC.